This is a list of T cell receptor beta chains from one sample in a study of CD8+ T cells in alopecia areata. The method was immunoSEQ multiplex PCR; TCRdb's version includes in-frame clones alone and lacks a portion of them. The sample lists approximately 280,000 clones; 58% were seen once. This specimen consisted of CD4+ T cells sorted from blood, obtained at week 24, from a patient treated with tofacitinib. The receptor source for this set is a human donor with alopecia areata. Each CDR3 is given with its conserved first and last residue. Each record gives: V gene, D gene, J gene, clone size, CDR3 DNA, CDR3 protein. D genes are given only for firm matches. For some rows the clone size is stated as once, few or many, or as a class when expanded; others skip it.

>TRBV2|TRBD1|TRBJ1-2|-
TGTGCCAGCAGTACCCGAGACAGGGGGGATGGCTACACCTTC
CASSTRDRGDGYTF
>TRBV29-1|-|TRBJ2-7|few
TGCAGCGTTGGTGGGGCAGGCCAGTCCTACGAGCAGTACTTC
CSVGGAGQSYEQYF
>TRBV18|TRBD1|TRBJ1-2|-
TGTGCCAGCTCAACGGGACAGAACTATGGCTACACCTTC
CASSTGQNYGYTF
>TRBV4-1|-|TRBJ1-2|once
TGCGCCAGCAGAAGAACGGGACCCTATGGCTACACCTTC
CASRRTGPYGYTF
>TRBV29-1|-|TRBJ1-4|-
TGCAGCGTTGGGGGGGACACGACTAATGAAAAACTGTTTTTT
CSVGGDTTNEKLFF
>TRBV2|TRBD1|TRBJ2-7|-
TGTGCCAGCAGGCAGGGGGCTTACGAGCAGTACTTC
CASRQGAYEQYF
>TRBV27|-|TRBJ2-6|-
TGTGCCAGCAGTTTCAAACCGGCTGGGGCCAACGTCCTGACTTTC
CASSFKPAGANVLTF
>TRBV5-1|-|TRBJ1-1|-
TGCGCCAGCAGCTTCTCCGGTAGGTTTTTTATGAACACTGAAGCTTTCTTT
CASSFSGRFFMNTEAFF
>TRBV10-3|-|TRBJ2-5|-
TGTGCCATCAGTGAGGGTCTGCAAGAGACCCAGTACTTC
CAISEGLQETQYF
>TRBV7-2|-|TRBJ1-2|-
TGTGCCAGCAGCCGTGACGGGAACTATGGCTACACCTTC
CASSRDGNYGYTF
>TRBV30|-|TRBJ2-1|-
TGTGCCTGTACAAGCAGGGTCTGGGACTCCTACAATGAGCAGTTCTTC
CACTSRVWDSYNEQFF
>TRBV9|-|TRBJ1-5|few
TGTGCCAGCAGTGCTACAGGTGCAAATCAGCCCCAGCATTTT
CASSATGANQPQHF
>TRBV30|-|TRBJ2-5|-
TGTGCCTGGAGAGTAGGACAGAGTCCTCAAGAGACCCAGTACTTC
CAWRVGQSPQETQYF
>TRBV30|-|TRBJ2-3|-
TGTGCCTGGAGTTCGGGGGCAGCGACAGATACGCAGTATTTT
CAWSSGAATDTQYF
>TRBV30|-|TRBJ1-4|-
TGTGCCTGGAGTGGCCGACAGGCAACTAATGAAAAACTGTTTTTT
CAWSGRQATNEKLFF
>TRBV5-4|TRBD2|TRBJ2-1|-
TGTGCCAGCAGCTTGTGGTCTAGCGGTCCCTACAATGAGCAGTTCTTC
CASSLWSSGPYNEQFF
>TRBV27|TRBD2|TRBJ2-5|-
TGTGCCAGCAGTTTGCTAGCGGGGGGTGGTGAGACCCAGTACTTC
CASSLLAGGGETQYF
>TRBV29-1|-|TRBJ1-1|-
TGCAGCGTTGAATTCCCCTTGTGGACTGAAGCTTTCTTT
CSVEFPLWTEAFF
>TRBV14|TRBD2|TRBJ2-3|few
TGTGCCAGCAGCCTTGGACTAGACCAAGATACGCAGTATTTT
CASSLGLDQDTQYF
>TRBV11-2|TRBD1|TRBJ1-4|few
TGTGCCAGCAGCTTGCAGGGGGCACGTGAAAAACTGTTTTTT
CASSLQGAREKLFF
>TRBV28|-|TRBJ1-2|once
TGTGCCAGCACCTCGGGGGAAATAGACTACACCTTC
CASTSGEIDYTF
>TRBV9|TRBD1|TRBJ1-3|-
TGTGCCAGCAGCGCTCAAGACAGGGCAACTGGAAACACCATATATTTT
CASSAQDRATGNTIYF
>TRBV11-2|TRBD1|TRBJ2-2|-
TGTGCCAGCAGCTTAGGGACAGGAAGGACCGGGGAGCTGTTTTTT
CASSLGTGRTGELFF
>TRBV20-1|-|TRBJ1-2|-
TGCCCCGACGCTGCAGATGGCTACACCTTC
CPDAADGYTF
>TRBV30|-|TRBJ2-7|-
TGTGCTTGTTGGGGAGTTTACGAGCAGTACTTC
CACWGVYEQYF
>TRBV2|-|TRBJ1-5|-
TGTGCCAGCAGTTCGACAGGTCTTGATCAGCATTTT
CASSSTGLDQHF
>TRBV6-5|TRBD1|TRBJ1-5|-
TGTGCCAGCAGCGAGGACAGGGTAGGCAATCAGCCCCAGCATTTT
CASSEDRVGNQPQHF
>TRBV5-1|TRBD1|TRBJ2-7|-
TGCGCCAGCAGCTTAGACAGGGTAGTGTCCTACGAGCAGTACTTC
CASSLDRVVSYEQYF
>TRBV7-2|-|TRBJ2-5|few
TGTGCCTGCGGCGCCCCGAGCACCGAGACCCAGTACTTC
CACGAPSTETQYF
>TRBV9|-|TRBJ2-5|-
TGTGCCAGCAGCAGACAGGAGGGAGAGACCCAGTACTTC
CASSRQEGETQYF
>TRBV27|-|TRBJ1-6|-
TGTGCCAGCAGCCGAACGCGATGGGACTCACCCCTCCACTTT
CASSRTRWDSPLHF
>TRBV6-6|TRBD2|TRBJ2-3|few
TGTGCCAGCAGTTACTGGACTAGCGTTCCCGATACGCAGTATTTT
CASSYWTSVPDTQYF
>TRBV6-5|-|TRBJ2-1|-
TGTGCCAGCAGCAGATACGAGAATGAGCAGTTCTTC
CASSRYENEQFF
>TRBV19|-|TRBJ1-2|-
TGTGCCAGTAGTATCGGGGGCTCCTATGGCTACACCTTC
CASSIGGSYGYTF
>TRBV2|-|TRBJ1-1|-
TGTGCCAGCAGTGAAAGGATTCCGGGAGTTGAAGCTTTCTTT
CASSERIPGVEAFF
>TRBV7-2|-|TRBJ2-3|few
TGTGCCAGCAGCTTATTAGCAGATACGCAGTATTTT
CASSLLADTQYF
>TRBV30|-|TRBJ2-2|few
TGTGCCTGGGGTGCAGGGAATCCCGGGGAGCTGTTTTTT
CAWGAGNPGELFF
>TRBV4-3|-|TRBJ2-7|-
TGCGCCAGCAGCCAAGATCGGTCGGTCGGGGCCTACGAGCAGTACTTC
CASSQDRSVGAYEQYF
>TRBV6-5|-|TRBJ2-2|-
TGTGCCAGCAGTTACTCCCGTGGGAACGGGGAGCTGTTTTTT
CASSYSRGNGELFF
>TRBV4-1|TRBD1|TRBJ2-1|-
TGCGCCAGCAGCCGAACGGGACAGCCTCACAATGAGCAGTTCTTC
CASSRTGQPHNEQFF
>TRBV5-6|-|TRBJ2-1|-
TGTGCCAGCAGCTTCCAGGGTCCCCCGTTCTTC
CASSFQGPPFF
>TRBV6-1|TRBD2|TRBJ2-3|once
TGTGCCAGCAGCAGCGGGGGGAGCACAGATACGCAGTATTTT
CASSSGGSTDTQYF
>TRBV6-1|-|TRBJ2-3|few
TGTGCCAGCAGTGACAATACGCAGTATTTT
CASSDNTQYF
>TRBV19|-|TRBJ2-2|few
TGTGCCAGTAGTAACACCGGGGAGCTGTTTTTT
CASSNTGELFF
>TRBV7-9|-|TRBJ1-1|few
TGTGCCAGCAGCCCTCTGGGCACTGAAGCTTTCTTT
CASSPLGTEAFF
>TRBV5-5|-|TRBJ2-5|-
TGTGCCAGCAGCCGTTCCGAGTACCAAGAGACCCAGTACTTC
CASSRSEYQETQYF
>TRBV27|-|TRBJ1-6|-
TGTGCCAGCAGCTCGAGACTGGGCCCCACATCACCCCTCCACTTT
CASSSRLGPTSPLHF
>TRBV27|-|TRBJ1-1|few
TGTGCCAGCAGTTTTACCGGACAGCCCGTCGACACTGAAGCTTTCTTT
CASSFTGQPVDTEAFF
>TRBV13|-|TRBJ1-2|-
TGTGCCAGCAGAAACGGGGGAGACTATGGCTACACCTTC
CASRNGGDYGYTF
>TRBV7-2|-|TRBJ1-5|-
TGTGCCAGCAGCGCAAAAACCCGGGGTTGGGGCAATCAGCCCCAGCATTTT
CASSAKTRGWGNQPQHF
>TRBV7-2|-|TRBJ2-7|-
TGTGCCAGCAGGTTTAGGGAGAGCTCCTACGAGCAGTACTTC
CASRFRESSYEQYF
>TRBV5-1|-|TRBJ1-2|-
TGCGCCAGCAGCCCTCGACAGATCTTCGATAACTATGGCTACACCTTC
CASSPRQIFDNYGYTF
>TRBV14|-|TRBJ1-6|-
TGTGCCAGCAGCCAAGTAGGTTCACCCCTCCACTTT
CASSQVGSPLHF